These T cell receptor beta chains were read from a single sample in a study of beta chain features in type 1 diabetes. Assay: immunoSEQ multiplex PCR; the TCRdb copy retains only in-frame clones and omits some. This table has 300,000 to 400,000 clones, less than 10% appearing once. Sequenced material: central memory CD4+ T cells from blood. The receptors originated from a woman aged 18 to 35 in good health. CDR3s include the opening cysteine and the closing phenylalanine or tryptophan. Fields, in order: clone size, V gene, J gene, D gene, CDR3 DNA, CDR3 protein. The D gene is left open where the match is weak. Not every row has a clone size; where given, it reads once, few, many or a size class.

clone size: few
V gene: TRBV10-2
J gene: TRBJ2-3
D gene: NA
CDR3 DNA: TGCGCCACCACGACAGGATACACAGATACGCAGTATTTT
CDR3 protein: CATTTGYTDTQYF

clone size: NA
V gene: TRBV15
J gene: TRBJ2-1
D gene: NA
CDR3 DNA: TGTGCCACCAGCAGAGATCTAGGCCAGACGAACAATGAGCAGTTCTTC
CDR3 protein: CATSRDLGQTNNEQFF

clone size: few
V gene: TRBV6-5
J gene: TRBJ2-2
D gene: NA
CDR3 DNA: TGTGCCAGCAGACCGGGGCTAGCTTCTGGGGAGCTGTTTTTT
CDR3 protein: CASRPGLASGELFF

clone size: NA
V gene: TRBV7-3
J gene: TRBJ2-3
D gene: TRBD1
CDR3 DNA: TGTGCCAGCGGTCACCCGGGACAGGGGGCAGATACGCAGTATTTT
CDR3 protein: CASGHPGQGADTQYF

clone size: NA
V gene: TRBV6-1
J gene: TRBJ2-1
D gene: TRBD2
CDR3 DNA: TGTGCCAGCAGTGGGAGACTAGCGGGAGTGGCCTACAATGAGCAGTTCTTC
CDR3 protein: CASSGRLAGVAYNEQFF

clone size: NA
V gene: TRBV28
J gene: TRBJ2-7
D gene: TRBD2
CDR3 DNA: TGTGCCAGCACCAAAGCGGGAGGGCCAAACGAGCAGTACTTC
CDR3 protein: CASTKAGGPNEQYF

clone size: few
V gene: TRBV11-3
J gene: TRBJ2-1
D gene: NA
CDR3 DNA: TGTGCCAGCAGCATCAACAGGTACAATGAGCAGTTCTTC
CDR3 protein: CASSINRYNEQFF

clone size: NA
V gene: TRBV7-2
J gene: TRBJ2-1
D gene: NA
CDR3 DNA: TGTGCCAGCAGCTTAGACCAGCGGAGCTCCTACAATGAGCAGTTCTTC
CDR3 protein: CASSLDQRSSYNEQFF

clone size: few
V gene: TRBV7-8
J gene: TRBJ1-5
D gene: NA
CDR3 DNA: TGTGCCAGCAGCTTCTCGGTGTTGGGTAGCAATCAGCCCCAGCATTTT
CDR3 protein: CASSFSVLGSNQPQHF

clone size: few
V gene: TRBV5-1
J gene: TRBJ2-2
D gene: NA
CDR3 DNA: TGCGCCAGCAGCCAAAGGCCCGGGGGCCAATCCACGCCCGGGGAGCTGTTTTTT
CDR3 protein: CASSQRPGGQSTPGELFF

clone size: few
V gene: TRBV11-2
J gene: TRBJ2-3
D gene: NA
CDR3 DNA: TGTGCCAGCAGCTTAAGAGAAGCGTCTAGCACAGATACGCAGTATTTT
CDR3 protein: CASSLREASSTDTQYF

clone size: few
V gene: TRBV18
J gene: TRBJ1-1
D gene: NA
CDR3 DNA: TGTGCCAGCTCACCACACAGAGGCATGGTGAACACTGAAGCTTTCTTT
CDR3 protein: CASSPHRGMVNTEAFF

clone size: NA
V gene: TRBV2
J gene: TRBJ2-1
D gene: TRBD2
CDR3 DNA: TGTGCCAGCAGCGCCCGTCTAGCGGGAGAGGGGGAGCAGTTCTTC
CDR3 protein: CASSARLAGEGEQFF

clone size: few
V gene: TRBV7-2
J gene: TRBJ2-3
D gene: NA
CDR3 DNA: TGTGCCAGCAGCTTAGTTGTCGTGGGAACAGATACGCAGTATTTT
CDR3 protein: CASSLVVVGTDTQYF

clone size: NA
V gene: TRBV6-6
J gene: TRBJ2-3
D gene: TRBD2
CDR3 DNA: TGTGCCAGCAGTTACAGCGGGAGTGGGGGCACAGATACGCAGTATTTT
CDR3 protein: CASSYSGSGGTDTQYF

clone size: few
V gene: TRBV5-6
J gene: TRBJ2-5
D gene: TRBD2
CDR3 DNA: TGTGCCAGCAGCTTGCCTAGCGGGAGTCGAGAGACCCAGTACTTC
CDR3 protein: CASSLPSGSRETQYF

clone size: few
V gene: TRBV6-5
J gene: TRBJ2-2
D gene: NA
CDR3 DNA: TGTGCCAGCAGCCTCCCGCTGGCCGGGGAGCTGTTTTTT
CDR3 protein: CASSLPLAGELFF

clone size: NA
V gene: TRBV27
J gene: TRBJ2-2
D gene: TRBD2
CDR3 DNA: TGTGCCAGCAGTTTTTTTAGCGGGTCGATCTCCGGGGAGCTGTTTTTT
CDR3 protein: CASSFFSGSISGELFF

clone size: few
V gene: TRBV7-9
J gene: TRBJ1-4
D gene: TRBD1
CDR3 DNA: TGTGCCAGCAGCTTGGGACAGGTGACAACTAATGAAAAACTGTTTTTT
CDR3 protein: CASSLGQVTTNEKLFF

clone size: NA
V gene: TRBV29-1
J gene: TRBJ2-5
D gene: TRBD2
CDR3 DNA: TGCAGCGGAGATAGCGGGACTGAGACCCAGTACTTC
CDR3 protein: CSGDSGTETQYF

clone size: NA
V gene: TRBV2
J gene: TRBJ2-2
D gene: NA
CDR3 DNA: TGTGCCAGCAGTAAAAGTTACAACACCGGGGAGCTGTTTTTT
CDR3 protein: CASSKSYNTGELFF

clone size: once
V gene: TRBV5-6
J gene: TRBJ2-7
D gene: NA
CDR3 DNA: TGTGCCAGCAGCTCCCAGGGAGAGCAGTACTTC
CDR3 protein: CASSSQGEQYF

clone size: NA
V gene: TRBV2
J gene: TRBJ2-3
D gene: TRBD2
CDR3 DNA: TGTGCCAGCAAGTGGGGACTAGCGAGAACAGATACGCAGTATTTT
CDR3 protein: CASKWGLARTDTQYF

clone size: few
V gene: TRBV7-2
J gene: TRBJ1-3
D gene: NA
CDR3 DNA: TGTGCCAGCAGACGGGACACCTCTGGAAACACCATATATTTT
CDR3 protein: CASRRDTSGNTIYF

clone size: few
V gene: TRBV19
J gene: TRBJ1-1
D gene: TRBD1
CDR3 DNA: TGTGCCAGTACCAGTCTTCGGACAGGGACTAATATGGCTTTCTTT
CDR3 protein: CASTSLRTGTNMAFF

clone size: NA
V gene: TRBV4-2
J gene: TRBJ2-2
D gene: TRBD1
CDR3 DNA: TGTGCCAGCAGCCTTGACAGGGGTCCGAACACCGGGGAGCTGTTTTTT
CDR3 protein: CASSLDRGPNTGELFF

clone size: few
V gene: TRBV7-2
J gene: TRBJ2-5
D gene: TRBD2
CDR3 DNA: TGTGCCAGCAGCTCCCGGACTAGCGGTGAAGAGACCCAGTACTTC
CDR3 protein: CASSSRTSGEETQYF

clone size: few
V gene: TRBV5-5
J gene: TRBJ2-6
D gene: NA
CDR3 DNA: TGTGCCAGCAGCTTGGCCGTATGGGGGCTCTCTGGGGCCAACGTCCTGACTTTC
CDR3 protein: CASSLAVWGLSGANVLTF

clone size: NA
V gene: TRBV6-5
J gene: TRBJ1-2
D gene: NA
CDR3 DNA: TGTGCCAGCAGTTCGGCCCGGACAGCGACCCTCTATGGCTACACCTTC
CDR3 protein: CASSSARTATLYGYTF

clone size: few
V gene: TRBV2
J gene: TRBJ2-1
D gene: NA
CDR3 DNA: TGTGCCAGCAGTGAACTTATGGGCGTTGAGCAGTTCTTC
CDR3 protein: CASSELMGVEQFF

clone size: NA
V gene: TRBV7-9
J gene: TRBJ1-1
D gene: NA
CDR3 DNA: TGTGCCAGCAGCCCAATATTGGTTGTTTCTGAAGCTTTCTTT
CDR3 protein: CASSPILVVSEAFF

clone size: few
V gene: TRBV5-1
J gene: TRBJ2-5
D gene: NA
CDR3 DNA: TGCGCCAGCAGCTTGGCTGGGACCCCGGAAGAGACCCAGTACTTC
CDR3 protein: CASSLAGTPEETQYF

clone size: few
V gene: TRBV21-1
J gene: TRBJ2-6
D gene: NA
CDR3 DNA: TGTGCCAGCAGCAAAGATGTACGACAGGGGAGGGCCAACGTCCTGACTTTC
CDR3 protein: CASSKDVRQGRANVLTF

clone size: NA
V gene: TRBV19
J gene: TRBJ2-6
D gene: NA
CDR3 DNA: TGTGCCAGTAGATGGGGTGGTTCTGGGGCCAACGTCCTGACTTTC
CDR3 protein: CASRWGGSGANVLTF

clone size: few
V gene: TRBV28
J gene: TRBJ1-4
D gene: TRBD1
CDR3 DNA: TGTGCCAGCAGTTCCCCGGGACAGGGGACTGAAAAACTGTTTTTT
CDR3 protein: CASSSPGQGTEKLFF